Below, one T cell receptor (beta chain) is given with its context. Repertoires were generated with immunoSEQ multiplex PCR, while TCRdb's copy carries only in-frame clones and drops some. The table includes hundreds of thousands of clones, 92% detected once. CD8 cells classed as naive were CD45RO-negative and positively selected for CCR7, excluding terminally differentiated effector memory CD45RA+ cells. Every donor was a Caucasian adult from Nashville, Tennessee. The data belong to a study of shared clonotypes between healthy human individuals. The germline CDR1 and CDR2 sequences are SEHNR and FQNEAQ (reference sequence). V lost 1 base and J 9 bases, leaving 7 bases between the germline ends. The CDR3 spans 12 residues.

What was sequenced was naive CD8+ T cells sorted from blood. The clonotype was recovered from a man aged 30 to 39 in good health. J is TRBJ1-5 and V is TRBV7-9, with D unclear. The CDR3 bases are TGTGCCAGCAGCTTAGAAGGTATGCCCCAGCATTTT. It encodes CASSLEGMPQHF. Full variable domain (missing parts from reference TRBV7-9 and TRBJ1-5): DTGVSQNPRHKITKRGQNVTFRCDPISEHNRLYWYRQTLGQGPEFLTYFQNEAQLEKSRLLSDRFSAERPKGSFSTLEIQRTEQGDSAMYLCASSLEGMPQHFGDGTRLSIL.